Listed below are T cell receptor beta chains from one sample, sequenced in a study of vaccination effects on CD4 cells after COVID-19. Here immunoSEQ multiplex PCR was the method, and the copy in TCRdb shows in-frame clones only, minus some. The data show roughly 60,000 clones, about 69% seen once. No antigens are known for them. This specimen consisted of CD4+ T cells from PBMCs cultured without peptide, obtained before COVID-19 vaccination. These receptors originate from a human donor who had a prior SARS-CoV-2 infection. Each CDR3 is given with its conserved first and last residue. D genes are given only for firm matches. A row's size may be missing; if present it is once, few, many or a size class.

D gene	V gene	J gene	clone size	CDR3 DNA	CDR3 protein
TRBD2	TRBV5-6	TRBJ2-1	-	TGTGCCAGCACCGGATTGGGACTAGCGGTTTACAATGAGCAGTTCTTC	CASTGLGLAVYNEQFF
-	TRBV7-3	TRBJ1-1	-	TGTGCCAGCAGCCCACAGGGAAACACTGAAGCTTTCTTT	CASSPQGNTEAFF
TRBD1	TRBV19	TRBJ1-2	-	TGTGCCAGTAGTACCCGGACAGGGCGAGGCTACACCTTC	CASSTRTGRGYTF
-	TRBV19	TRBJ1-1	-	TGTGCCAGTAGCGAACAGATTAACACTGAAGCTTTCTTT	CASSEQINTEAFF
-	TRBV27	TRBJ2-7	-	TGTGCCAGCAGCCTACACCGGGGACTCTACGAGCAGTACTTC	CASSLHRGLYEQYF
-	TRBV7-6	TRBJ2-7	-	TGTGCCAGCAGCTCACGAGGGGAGGGGGGTTACGAGCAGTACTTC	CASSSRGEGGYEQYF
-	TRBV6-5	TRBJ1-1	-	TGTGCCAGCAGTCTCACGAACCCGAGGGCTTTCTTT	CASSLTNPRAFF
TRBD2	TRBV20-1	TRBJ2-5	-	TGCAGTGCTAGTCCCCTAGCGGGACGAGAGACCCAGTACTTC	CSASPLAGRETQYF
TRBD2	TRBV27	TRBJ2-7	-	TGTGCCAGCAGACGGGAGGCTAGCGGGCGAAACTACGAGCAGTACTTC	CASRREASGRNYEQYF
-	TRBV13	TRBJ2-7	-	TGTGCCAGCAGCTTAACGGCGGGGACCCCCCCCTACGAGCAGTACTTC	CASSLTAGTPPYEQYF
TRBD1	TRBV7-8	TRBJ1-4	-	TGTGCCAGCAGCCCCGAAGACTGGACAGGGGGCCGGGAAAAACTGTTTTTT	CASSPEDWTGGREKLFF
-	TRBV5-1	TRBJ2-3	-	TGCGCCAGCAGCCTCGAGAGCACAGATACGCAGTATTTT	CASSLESTDTQYF
-	TRBV5-1	TRBJ2-1	-	TGCGCCAGCAGCTTGGGGCGCATGGGGCTCTACAATGAGCAGTTCTTC	CASSLGRMGLYNEQFF
TRBD1	TRBV5-5	TRBJ1-2	-	TGTGCCAGCAGCTTGGCTTTTACGGGACAGGGGGCGCAGGGCTACACCTTC	CASSLAFTGQGAQGYTF
-	TRBV18	TRBJ2-5	few	TGTGCCAGCTCACCAACTCACGCAAAAGAGACCCAGTACTTC	CASSPTHAKETQYF
TRBD1	TRBV4-2	TRBJ2-2	-	TGTGCCAGCAGCCGGTCGGGACAGGACACCGGGGAGCTGTTTTTT	CASSRSGQDTGELFF
-	TRBV30	TRBJ2-5	-	TGTGCCTGGAGTGTACACTGGAAAGGAGAGACCCAGTACTTC	CAWSVHWKGETQYF
TRBD1	TRBV5-1	TRBJ2-1	few	TGCGCCAGCAGCTTAGGGACAGGGGGATACAATGAGCAGTTCTTC	CASSLGTGGYNEQFF
-	TRBV6-5	TRBJ1-6	-	TGTGCCAGCAACAGGGACCCTAATTCACCCCTCCACTTT	CASNRDPNSPLHF
TRBD1	TRBV4-1	TRBJ2-7	-	TGCGCCAGCAGCCAAGGTTTCACAGGGGGTCCCTACGAGCAGTACTTC	CASSQGFTGGPYEQYF
-	TRBV18	TRBJ1-5	-	TGTGCCAGCTCACCTTCCTGGGACGGGGGGGATCAGCCCCAGCATTTT	CASSPSWDGGDQPQHF
-	TRBV4-2	TRBJ2-2	-	TGTGCCAGCAGCCAAGTGTTGGCCCCAGGGTCCACCGGGGAGCTGTTTTTT	CASSQVLAPGSTGELFF
-	TRBV5-1	TRBJ1-2	-	TGCGCCAGCAGCCCCCAGGAGGGGTATTACTATGGCTACACCTTC	CASSPQEGYYYGYTF
TRBD2	TRBV4-2	TRBJ2-1	-	TGTGCCAGCAGCCAAGACCTAGCGGGTGACAATGAGCAGTTCTTC	CASSQDLAGDNEQFF
TRBD1	TRBV30	TRBJ2-7	-	TGTGCCTGGAGAGCTAGATCAGGACAGGGGGCGGCTGGGGGGCAGTACTTC	CAWRARSGQGAAGGQYF
-	TRBV9	TRBJ1-1	-	TGTGCCAGCAGCGTAGAGCCGGGTACGAACACTGAAGCTTTCTTT	CASSVEPGTNTEAFF
-	TRBV3-1/TRBV3-2	TRBJ2-5	-	TGTGCCAGCAGCCAAGATGAGAGGACAACCCCAAGGTTCGCCCAGTACTTC	CASSQDERTTPRFAQYF